This T cell receptor beta chain was observed in a study of shared clonotypes between healthy human individuals. The data were produced by immunoSEQ multiplex PCR, yet TCRdb's version contains in-frame clones alone and is incomplete. The sample has 900,000 to 1,200,000 clones; approximately 80% are singletons. Deletions cut 5 bases from V and 4 bases from J, with 15 bases between. This CDR3 spans 15 amino acids. CDR1 is SGHVS, CDR2 FQNEAQ, per germline. This clone has a single count. This sequence originates from a man younger than 35 in good health. Some clones in this sample may be carry-over from other donors' samples. The chain employs TRBV7-8 and TRBJ1-5; D gene uncertain. Material for sequencing was memory CD4+ T cells from PBMCs. Regarding subset: CD45RA-negative fraction. This CDR3 is CASSNRVERNQPQHF. In nucleotides, the CDR3 is TGTGCCAGCAGCAACCGGGTCGAGAGAAATCAGCCCCAGCATTTT.